Detailed here is one T cell receptor (beta chain). This clone was observed a single time. Its antigen is still unknown. Base qualities are not recorded, but no much larger clone differs from it by a single base. TCRbeta CDR3 regions were amplified from genomic DNA by means of the immunoSEQ Assay, a bias-controlled multiplex PCR. Turning to the authors' computational methods: Within the assay, amplification of reference gene primers was used to estimate how many nucleated cells each sample contained. To quantify the absolute abundance of each unique TCRbeta CDR3 rearrangement, sequence reads were collapsed and filtered. For each sample, productive Simpson clonality was calculated as the square root of Simpson's diversity index across productive rearrangements. Entries here come from immuneACCESS through TCRdb and include only in-frame sequences with V and J called. Some clones fail to appear in such tables; in the studies checked, an unresolved V gene covers under half of the shortfall, and the cause of the remainder is unknown. The D gene and trimming were derived from the DNA, and the V and J assignments and clone size from that table. Counted in this sample were about 480,000 clones; over 75% of them appeared once. 1.5% to 2% of the sample is in the top ten clones.

The CDR3 has 14 amino acids, counting the end cysteine and phenylalanine. Left in the record is the CDR3 DNA by itself, 42 bases read in frame from the first base. In the germline V gene, CDR1 corresponds to WSHSY and CDR2 to SAAADI. Unmatched junction bases come to 9, with V trimmed by 6 bases and J by 5 bases. Enrolling through a virtual design, the prospective study's participants ranged in age from roughly 18 to 90 years and lived across 20 to 30 United States geographic areas. Cohort assignment in the prospective study relied on participant-reported clinical history from a screening survey and a study questionnaire. ImmuneRACE Cohort 3 recovered participants were defined by two consecutive negative NP/OP PCR tests, healthcare professional clearance, or symptom resolution. Mobile phlebotomists in the prospective study collected whole blood, serum and a nasopharyngeal or oropharyngeal swab from every participant. Additional blood draws and questionnaires over an approximately two-month period could optionally be provided by prospective study participants. Blood samples from the prospective study were shipped frozen or at room temperature prior to DNA extraction.

This record comes from a study of blood T cell repertoires in COVID-19 (dated by TCRdb to the early 2020s). A note on the overall study: The collaborator samples originated in the United States, Italy and Spain and spanned the acute and convalescent phases of COVID-19. The samples were drawn from the first 160 participants of the ongoing ImmuneRACE study and from under 1,500 subjects provided by 6 global collaborators. The sample metadata nearly always contained a de-identified subject ID, COVID-19 status, age in years and sex. The prospective study material was composed of cDNA or gDNA derived from T cells, B-cell-depleted T cells, or PBMCs. Where available, HLA class I and class II types were taken from metadata supplied by the sample provider and were not determined by assay-based typing. A freely available public database, intended as a resource for researchers studying the immune response to SARS-CoV-2, is where the repertoires were released. Deeply sampled blood TCRbeta repertoires from subjects exposed to, actively infected with, or recovered from COVID-19 were included in the dataset. Overall study outcomes, separate from this receptor: How much clinical and demographic metadata was included differed by source and by participant, and the metadata was provided uncurated.

Source material: PBMCs or T cells enriched from blood (not recorded which). This receptor chain uses TRBV10-2 and TRBJ1-1, with 7 junctional bases fitting TRBD1. The TCR sequence derives from a woman aged 40 to 49 who had recovered from COVID-19. CDR3 reads: CASRTIDRATEAFF. In nucleotide form, the sequence is TGCGCCAGCAGGACCATCGACAGGGCTACTGAAGCTTTCTTT.